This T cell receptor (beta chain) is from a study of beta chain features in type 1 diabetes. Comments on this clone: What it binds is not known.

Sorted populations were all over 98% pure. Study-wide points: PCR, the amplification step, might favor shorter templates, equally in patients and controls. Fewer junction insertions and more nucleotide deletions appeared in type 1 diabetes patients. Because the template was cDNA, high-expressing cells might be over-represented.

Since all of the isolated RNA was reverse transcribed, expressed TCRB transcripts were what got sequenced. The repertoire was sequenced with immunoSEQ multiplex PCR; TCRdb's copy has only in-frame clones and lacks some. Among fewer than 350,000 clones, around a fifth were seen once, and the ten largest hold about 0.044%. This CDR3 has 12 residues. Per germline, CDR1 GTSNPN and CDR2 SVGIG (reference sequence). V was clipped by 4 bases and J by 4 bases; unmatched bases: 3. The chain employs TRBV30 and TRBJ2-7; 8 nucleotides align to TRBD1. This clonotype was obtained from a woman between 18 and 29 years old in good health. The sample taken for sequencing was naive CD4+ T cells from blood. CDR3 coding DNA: TGTGCCTGGAACAGGGGGTCTTACGAGCAGTACTTC. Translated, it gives CAWNRGSYEQYF.